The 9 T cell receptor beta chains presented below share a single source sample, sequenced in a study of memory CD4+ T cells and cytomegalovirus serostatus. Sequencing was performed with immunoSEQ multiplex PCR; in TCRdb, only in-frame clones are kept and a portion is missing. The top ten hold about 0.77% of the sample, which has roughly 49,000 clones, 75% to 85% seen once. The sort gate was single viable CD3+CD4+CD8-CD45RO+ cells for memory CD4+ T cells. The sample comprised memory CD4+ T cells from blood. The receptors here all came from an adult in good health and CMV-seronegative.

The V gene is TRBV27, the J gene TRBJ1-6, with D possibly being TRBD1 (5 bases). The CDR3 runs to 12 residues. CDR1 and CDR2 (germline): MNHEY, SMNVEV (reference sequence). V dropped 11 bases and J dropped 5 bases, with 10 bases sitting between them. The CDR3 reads CAAGTHNSPLHF. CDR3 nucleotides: TGTGCCGCGGGGACCCATAATTCACCCCTCCACTTT.

DNA for the CDR3: TGTGCCAGCAGCTCTAGCGGGGTCACCACAGATACGCAGTATTTT. Translating gives CASSSSGVTTDTQYF. The rearrangement uses TRBV7-2 and TRBJ2-3, with 9 bases that match TRBD2. The CDR3 totals 15 residues. Trimming took 4 bases from V and 2 from J; bases not matched to a gene: 4. Germline V gene data show CDR1 as SGHTA and CDR2 as FQGNSA.

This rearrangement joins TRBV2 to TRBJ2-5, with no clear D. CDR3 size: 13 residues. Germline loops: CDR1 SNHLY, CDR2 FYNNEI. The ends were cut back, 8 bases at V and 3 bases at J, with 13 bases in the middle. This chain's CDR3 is CASSREVEETQYF. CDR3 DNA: TGTGCCAGCTCAAGAGAGGTAGAAGAGACCCAGTACTTC.

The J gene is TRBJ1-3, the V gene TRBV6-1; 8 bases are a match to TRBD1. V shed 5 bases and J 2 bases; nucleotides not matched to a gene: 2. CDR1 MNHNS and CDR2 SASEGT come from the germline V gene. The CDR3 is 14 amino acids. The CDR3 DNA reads TGTGCCAGCAGTACAGGGGGGCCTGGAAACACCATATATTTT. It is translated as CASSTGGPGNTIYF.

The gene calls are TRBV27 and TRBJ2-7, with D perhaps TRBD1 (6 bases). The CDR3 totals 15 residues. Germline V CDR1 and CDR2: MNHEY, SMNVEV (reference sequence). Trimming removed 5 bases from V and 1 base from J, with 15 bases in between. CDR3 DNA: TGTGCCAGCAGTACACGCAATACAGGGTCCTACGAGCAGTACTTC. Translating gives CASSTRNTGSYEQYF.

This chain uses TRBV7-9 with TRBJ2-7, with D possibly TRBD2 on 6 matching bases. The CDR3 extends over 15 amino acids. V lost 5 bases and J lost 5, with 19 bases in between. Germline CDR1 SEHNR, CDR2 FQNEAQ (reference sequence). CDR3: CASSPQGRDGDEQYF. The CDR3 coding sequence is TGTGCCAGCAGCCCGCAAGGGCGGGACGGAGACGAGCAGTACTTC.

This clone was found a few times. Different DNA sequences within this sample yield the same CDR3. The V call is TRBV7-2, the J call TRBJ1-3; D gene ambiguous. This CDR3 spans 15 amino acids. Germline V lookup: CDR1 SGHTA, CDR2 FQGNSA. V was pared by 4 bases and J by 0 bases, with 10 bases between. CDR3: CASSSRLISGNTIYF. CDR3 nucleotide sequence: TGTGCCAGCAGCTCCAGACTTATCTCTGGAAACACCATATATTTT.

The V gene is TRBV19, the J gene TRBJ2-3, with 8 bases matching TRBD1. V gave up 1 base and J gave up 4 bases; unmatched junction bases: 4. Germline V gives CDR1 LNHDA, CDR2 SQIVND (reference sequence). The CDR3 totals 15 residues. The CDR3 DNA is TGTGCCAGTAGTATAGGAGCAGGGGGCGCAGATACGCAGTATTTT. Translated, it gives CASSIGAGGADTQYF.

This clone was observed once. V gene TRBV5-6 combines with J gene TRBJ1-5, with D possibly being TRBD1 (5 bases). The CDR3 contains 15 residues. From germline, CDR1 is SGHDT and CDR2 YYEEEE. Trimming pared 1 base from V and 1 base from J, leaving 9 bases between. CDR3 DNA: TGTGCCAGCAGCTTGTCAGGGCACAGCAATCAGCCCCAGCATTTT. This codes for CASSLSGHSNQPQHF.